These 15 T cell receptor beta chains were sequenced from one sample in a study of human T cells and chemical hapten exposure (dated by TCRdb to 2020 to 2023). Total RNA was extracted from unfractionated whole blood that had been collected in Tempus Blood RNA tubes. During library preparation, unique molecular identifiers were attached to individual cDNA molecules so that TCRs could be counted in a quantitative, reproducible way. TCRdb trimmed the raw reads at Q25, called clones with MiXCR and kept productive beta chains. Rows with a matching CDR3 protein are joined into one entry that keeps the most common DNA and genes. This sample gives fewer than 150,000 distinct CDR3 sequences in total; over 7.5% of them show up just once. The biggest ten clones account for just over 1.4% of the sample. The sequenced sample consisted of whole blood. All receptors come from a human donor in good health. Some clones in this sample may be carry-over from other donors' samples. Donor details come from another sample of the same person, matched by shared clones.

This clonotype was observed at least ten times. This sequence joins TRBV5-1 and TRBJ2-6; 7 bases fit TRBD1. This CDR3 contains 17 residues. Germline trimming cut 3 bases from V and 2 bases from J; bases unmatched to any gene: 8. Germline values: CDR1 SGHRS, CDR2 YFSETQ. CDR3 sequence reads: CASSWDHQGAGANVLTF. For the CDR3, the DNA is TGCGCCAGCAGCTGGGACCATCAGGGGGCTGGGGCCAACGTCCTGACTTTC.

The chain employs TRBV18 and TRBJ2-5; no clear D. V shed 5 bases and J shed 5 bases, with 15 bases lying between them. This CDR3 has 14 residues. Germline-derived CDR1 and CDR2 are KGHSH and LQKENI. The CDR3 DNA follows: TGTGCCAGCTCAACATTAGGTTCGTTGGAGACCCAGTACTTC. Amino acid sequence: CASSTLGSLETQYF.

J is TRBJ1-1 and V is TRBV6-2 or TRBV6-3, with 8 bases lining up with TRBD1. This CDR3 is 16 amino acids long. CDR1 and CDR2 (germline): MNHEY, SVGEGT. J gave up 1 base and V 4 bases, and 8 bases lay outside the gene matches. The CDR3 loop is CASSSGTGGSNTEAFF. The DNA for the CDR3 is TGTGCCAGCAGTTCCGGGACAGGAGGATCGAACACTGAAGCTTTCTTT.

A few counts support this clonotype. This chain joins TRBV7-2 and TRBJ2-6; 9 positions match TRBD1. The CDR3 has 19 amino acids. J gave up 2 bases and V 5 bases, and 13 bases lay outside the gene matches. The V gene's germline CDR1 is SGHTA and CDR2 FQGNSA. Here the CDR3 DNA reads TGTGCCAGCAGCCCCCGTCCACGGGACAGGGTGCCTGGGGCCAACGTCCTGACTTTC. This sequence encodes CASSPRPRDRVPGANVLTF.

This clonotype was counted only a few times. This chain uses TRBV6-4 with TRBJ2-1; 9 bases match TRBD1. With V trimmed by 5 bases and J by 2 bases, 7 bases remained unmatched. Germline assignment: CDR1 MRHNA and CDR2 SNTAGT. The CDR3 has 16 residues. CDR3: CASSHRDRAPYNEQFF. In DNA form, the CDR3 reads TGTGCCAGCAGTCACCGGGACAGGGCACCCTACAATGAGCAGTTCTTC.

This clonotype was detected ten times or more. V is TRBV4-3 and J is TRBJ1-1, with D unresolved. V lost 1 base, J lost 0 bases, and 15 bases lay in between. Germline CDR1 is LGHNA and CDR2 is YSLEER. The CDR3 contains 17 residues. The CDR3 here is CASSQAGDGFMNTEAFF. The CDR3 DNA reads TGCGCCAGCAGCCAAGCCGGCGACGGATTCATGAACACTGAAGCTTTCTTT.

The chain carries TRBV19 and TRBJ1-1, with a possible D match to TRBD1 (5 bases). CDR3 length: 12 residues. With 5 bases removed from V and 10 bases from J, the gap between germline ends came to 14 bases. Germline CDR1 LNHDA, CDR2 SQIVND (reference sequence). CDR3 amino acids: CASSPGTAGAFF. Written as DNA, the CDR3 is TGTGCCAGTAGTCCAGGGACGGCCGGAGCTTTCTTT. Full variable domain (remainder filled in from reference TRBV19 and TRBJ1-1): DGGITQSPKYLFRKEGQNVTLSCEQNLNHDAMYWYRQDPGQGLRLIYYSQIVNDFQKGDIAEGYSVSREKKESFPLTVTSAQKNPTAFYLCASSPGTAGAFFGQGTRLTVV.

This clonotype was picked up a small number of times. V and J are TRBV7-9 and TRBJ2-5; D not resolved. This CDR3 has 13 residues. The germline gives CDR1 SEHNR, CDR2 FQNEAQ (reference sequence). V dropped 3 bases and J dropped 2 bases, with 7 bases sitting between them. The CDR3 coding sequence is TGTGCCAGCAGCTTTCCGACTCAAGAGACCCAGTACTTC. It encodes CASSFPTQETQYF.

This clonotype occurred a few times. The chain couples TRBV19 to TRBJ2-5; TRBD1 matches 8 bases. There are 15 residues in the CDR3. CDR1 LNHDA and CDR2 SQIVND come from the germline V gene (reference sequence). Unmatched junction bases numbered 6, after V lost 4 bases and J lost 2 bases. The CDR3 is CASSNRTGWQETQYF. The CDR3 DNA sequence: TGTGCCAGTAGTAACCGGACAGGGTGGCAAGAGACCCAGTACTTC.

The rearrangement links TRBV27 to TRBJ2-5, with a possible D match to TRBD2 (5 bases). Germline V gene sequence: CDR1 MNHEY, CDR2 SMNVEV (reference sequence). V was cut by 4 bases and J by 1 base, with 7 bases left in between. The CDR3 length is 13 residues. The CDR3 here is CASSYGGQETQYF. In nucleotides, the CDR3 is TGTGCCAGCAGTTACGGAGGCCAAGAGACCCAGTACTTC.

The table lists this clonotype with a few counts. The CDR3 spells CASSYGGINEQYF. Here the CDR3 DNA reads TGTGCCAGCAGTTATGGCGGTATAAACGAGCAGTACTTC. The chain uses TRBV6-6 and TRBJ2-7; D is uncertain. V was clipped by 3 bases and J by 5 bases, with 11 bases between them. CDR1 is MNHNY, CDR2 SVGAGI, per germline (reference sequence). CDR3 length: 13 residues.

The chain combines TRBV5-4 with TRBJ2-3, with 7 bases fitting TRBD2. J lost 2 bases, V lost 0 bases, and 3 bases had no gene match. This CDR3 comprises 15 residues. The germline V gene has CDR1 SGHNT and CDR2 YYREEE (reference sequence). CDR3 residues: CASSLGGGNTDTQYF. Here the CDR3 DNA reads TGTGCCAGCAGCTTGGGGGGGGGGAACACAGATACGCAGTATTTT.

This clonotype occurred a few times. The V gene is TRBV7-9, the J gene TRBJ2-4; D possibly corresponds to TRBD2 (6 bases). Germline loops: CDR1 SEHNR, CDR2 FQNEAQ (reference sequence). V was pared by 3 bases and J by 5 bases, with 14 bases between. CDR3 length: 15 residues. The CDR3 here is CASSFGGGAENIQYF. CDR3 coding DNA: TGTGCCAGCAGCTTTGGGGGAGGTGCTGAAAACATTCAGTACTTC.

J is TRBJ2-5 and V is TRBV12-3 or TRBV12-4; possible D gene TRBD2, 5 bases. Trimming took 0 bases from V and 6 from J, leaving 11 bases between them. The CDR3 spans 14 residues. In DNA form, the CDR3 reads TGTGCCAGCAGTTTAGCGGGAGCCCCGCAGACCCAGTACTTC. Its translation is CASSLAGAPQTQYF.

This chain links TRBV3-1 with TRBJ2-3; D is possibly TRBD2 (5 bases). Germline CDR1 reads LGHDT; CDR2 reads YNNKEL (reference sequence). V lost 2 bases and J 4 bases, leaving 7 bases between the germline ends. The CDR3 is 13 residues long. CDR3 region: CASSQRAADTQYF. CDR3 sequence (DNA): TGTGCCAGCAGCCAACGAGCGGCAGATACGCAGTATTTT.